This TCR beta chain was captured by sequencing in a study of cytomegalovirus exposure and HLA in healthy donors. Germline CDR1 SGDLS, CDR2 YYNGEE. With 2 bases clipped from V and 7 bases from J, the junction kept 10 bases outside the gene matches. CDR3 length: 15 amino acids. To note about this clone: Its target is unknown.

Study-level points and caveats: In a later analysis, TCR beta V- and J-gene trimming was associated with a missense DCLRE1C variant.

Primers included in the PCR were 60 Vbeta and 13 Jbeta primers. Sequencing used immunoSEQ multiplex PCR; TCRdb keeps in-frame clones, though not all of them. The sample has over 150,000 clones, around 84% seen once. The sample consisted of PBMCs. The chain uses TRBV9 and TRBJ2-7, with 9 bases lining up with TRBD2. The TCR sequence derives from a girl aged 2-9 years in good health and CMV-seropositive. The CDR3 loop reads CASSVGGGAKEEQYF. CDR3 nucleotides: TGTGCCAGCAGCGTGGGCGGGGGGGCGAAAGAGGAGCAGTACTTC.